This T cell receptor beta chain is from a study of T cell responses to AZD1222 COVID-19 vaccine. Germline CDR1 is MGHRA and CDR2 is YSYEKL. The V end lost 0 bases, the J end lost 7 bases, and 16 bases lay between the germline ends. This CDR3 comprises 15 residues. The method was immunoSEQ multiplex PCR; TCRdb's version includes in-frame clones alone and lacks a portion of them. The sample lists roughly 100,000 clones, around 83% occurring once. The sample here was peripheral blood, taken on day 0 of AZD1222 vaccination. This rearrangement joins TRBV4-1 to TRBJ2-7; D may be TRBD2 (6 bases). The TCR originated in an adult in good health. The CDR3 nucleotides are TGCGCCAGCAGCCAAGATCTCGCCTTGGCGGGGGAGCAGTACTTC. The encoded protein is CASSQDLALAGEQYF.